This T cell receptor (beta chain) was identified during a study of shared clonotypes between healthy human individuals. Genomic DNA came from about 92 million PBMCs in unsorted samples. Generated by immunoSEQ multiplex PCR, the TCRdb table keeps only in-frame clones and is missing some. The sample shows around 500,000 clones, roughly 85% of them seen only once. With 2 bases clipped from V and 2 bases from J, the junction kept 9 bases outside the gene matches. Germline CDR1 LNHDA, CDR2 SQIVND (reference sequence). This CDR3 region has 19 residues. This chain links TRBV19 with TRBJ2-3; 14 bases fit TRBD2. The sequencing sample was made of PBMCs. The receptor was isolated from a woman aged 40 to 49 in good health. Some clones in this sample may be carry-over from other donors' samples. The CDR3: CASSIRGGLAGAPTDTQYF. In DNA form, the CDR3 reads TGTGCCAGTAGTATAAGGGGGGGACTAGCGGGAGCACCCACAGATACGCAGTATTTT.